The 15 T cell receptor beta chains listed next were all sequenced from one sample in a study of early T cells in non-severe SARS-CoV-2 infection. From the 5' RACE reads, TCRdb called clonotypes with MiXCR, one entry per CDR3 protein. The data contain about 80,000 distinct CDR3 sequences, 12% of them seen just once; the ten biggest clones take up about 2.7%. The specimen was whole blood. Receptor source: an adult who was a healthcare worker with PCR-confirmed SARS-CoV-2 infection or an uninfected control (not recorded which).

This clonotype has just a few counts. This chain uses TRBV20-1 with TRBJ2-4, with D possibly matching TRBD1 (5 bases). Trimming pared 1 base from V and 6 bases from J, leaving 13 bases between. Per germline, CDR1 DFQATT and CDR2 SNEGSKA (reference sequence). The CDR3 is made up of 14 amino acids. In DNA, the CDR3 is TGCAGTGCTAGAGCAGGGCAACCTACAAACATTCAGTACTTC. Amino acids: CSARAGQPTNIQYF.

Ten or more counts support this clonotype. The chain carries TRBV7-2 and TRBJ2-5, with D possibly matching TRBD2 (6 bases). Germline-derived CDR1 and CDR2 are SGHTA and FQGNSA. The length of the CDR3 is 15 residues. V shed 1 base and J shed 1 base, with 10 bases lying between them. The CDR3 region has the DNA TGTGCCAGCAGCTTAGATTGGAGGGCCCAAGAGACCCAGTACTTC. Its translation is CASSLDWRAQETQYF.

V and J are TRBV10-3 and TRBJ2-7; unclear D gene. This CDR3 has 13 amino acids. Germline V lookup: CDR1 ENHRY, CDR2 SYGVKD. Trimming removed 5 bases from V and 2 bases from J, with 10 bases in between. The CDR3 region has the DNA TGTGCCATCAGTTCGGAGCCCACCTACGAGCAGTACTTC. It encodes CAISSEPTYEQYF.

This clonotype was seen a handful of times. The chain joins TRBV3-1 to TRBJ2-7; a possible D gene is TRBD1 (6 bases). CDR1 LGHDT and CDR2 YNNKEL come from the germline V gene (reference sequence). Between the trimmed V and J ends, which lost 3 bases and 5 bases, there was a span of 11 bases. The CDR3 has 13 residues. The CDR3 region has the DNA TGTGCCAGCAGCCAGTCAGGGGCCAACGAGCAGTACTTC. Translating gives CASSQSGANEQYF.

Remarks on this clonotype: The junction and the germline gene differ at one end; a read error may be behind it. The chain joins TRBV3-1 to TRBJ2-7; the match to TRBD2 covers 7 bases. In germline, CDR1 is LGHDT, CDR2 YNNKEL (reference sequence). The CDR3 runs to 14 residues. In nucleotides, the CDR3 is TGTGCCAGCAGCCTCGGCCTAGCGGCCTACGGGCAGTACTTC. Amino acid sequence: CASSLGLAAYGQYF.

The V and J genes are TRBV12-3 or TRBV12-4 and TRBJ2-3; maybe TRBD1 (6 bases). Trimming pared 2 bases from V and 0 bases from J, leaving 12 bases between. The CDR3 spans 16 residues. DNA for the CDR3: TGTGCCAGCAGTTTACCCGGGCAGGGGAGCACAGATACGCAGTATTTT. It specifies CASSLPGQGSTDTQYF.

This clonotype has ten or more counts. This rearrangement joins TRBV12-5 to TRBJ2-1; perhaps TRBD1 as D (5 bases). The CDR3 covers 19 residues. Germline loops: CDR1 LGHNT, CDR2 FRNRAP. The V gene lost 7 bases and the J gene lost 0 bases, with 25 bases spanning the gap. CDR3 residues: CASVCGASECVGSYNEQFF. DNA of the CDR3: TGTGCTAGTGTATGTGGGGCCTCCGAATGTGTGGGCTCCTACAATGAGCAGTTCTTC. Full variable domain (rest looked up from reference TRBV12-5 and TRBJ2-1): DARVTQTPRHKVTEMGQEVTMRCQPILGHNTVFWYRQTMMQGLELLAYFRNRAPLDDSGMPKDRFSAEMPDATLATLKIQPSEPRDSAVYFCASVCGASECVGSYNEQFFGPGTRLTVL.

The chain couples TRBV29-1 to TRBJ2-5; maybe TRBD1 (6 bases). Germline lookup yields CDR1 SQVTM and CDR2 ANQGSEA. V was clipped by 7 bases and J by 5 bases, with 14 bases between them. CDR3 length: 12 residues. Here the CDR3 reads CSAAQGMETQYF. The CDR3 bases are TGCAGCGCCGCACAGGGCATGGAGACCCAGTACTTC.

This clonotype was seen once. J is TRBJ2-5 and V is TRBV29-1; 10 bases line up with TRBD1. CDR1 and CDR2 from the germline V gene are SQVTM and ANQGSEA. V shed 5 bases, J shed 2 bases, and the junction held 8 bases outside the gene matches. CDR3 length: 15 residues. CDR3 amino acids: CSVRRDRGRQETQYF. The DNA of the CDR3 is TGCAGCGTTCGACGGGACAGGGGTAGGCAAGAGACCCAGTACTTC. Full variable domain (outside the CDR3, taken from reference TRBV29-1 and TRBJ2-5): SAVISQKPSRDICQRGTSLTIQCQVDSQVTMMFWYRQQPGQSLTLIATANQGSEATYESGFVIDKFPISRPNLTFSTLTVSNMSPEDSSIYLCSVRRDRGRQETQYFGPGTRLLVL.

This clonotype was observed many times. The chain is built from TRBV24-1 and TRBJ2-2; D is perhaps TRBD1 (6 bases). Germline values: CDR1 KGHDR, CDR2 SFDVKD. CDR3 length equals 16 residues. Trimming removed 4 bases at V and 0 bases at J, with 11 bases between. The CDR3 DNA follows: TGTGCCACCAGTGACCTTGGACAGCCGAACACCGGGGAGCTGTTTTTT. Translated, it gives CATSDLGQPNTGELFF.

In its sample, this clonotype was seen many times. The chain joins TRBV7-3 to TRBJ2-5; D uncertain. The CDR3 is made up of 13 amino acids. V lost 5 bases and J 0 bases, leaving 7 bases between the germline ends. CDR1 SGHTA and CDR2 FQGTGA come from the germline V gene. The CDR3 DNA reads TGTGCCAGCAGCCCAGCGAACCAAGAGACCCAGTACTTC. Translation gives CASSPANQETQYF.

This clonotype has a count of ten or more. The chain links TRBV7-2 to TRBJ2-5; 9 bases map to TRBD2. CDR1 is SGHTA, CDR2 FQGNSA, per germline. This CDR3 has 16 residues. The V and J ends lost 5 bases and 5 bases, in that order; junction bases with no gene match: 12. CDR3 sequence reads: CASSPWTSARLETQYF. DNA for the CDR3: TGTGCCAGCAGCCCCTGGACTAGCGCGAGGCTGGAGACCCAGTACTTC.

This clonotype appeared many times. The rearrangement joins TRBV2 to TRBJ2-7; no firm D call. V was trimmed by 5 bases and J by 7 bases, leaving 9 bases between them. The germline V gene has CDR1 SNHLY and CDR2 FYNNEI. The CDR3 contains 11 residues. This CDR3 reads CASSPVGEQYF. The CDR3 bases are TGTGCCAGCAGTCCTGTCGGGGAGCAGTACTTC.

This clonotype came up a few times. The chain joins TRBV28 to TRBJ1-2; D is undetermined. This CDR3 is 13 amino acids long. V shed 5 bases and J shed 4 bases, with 11 bases lying between them. Germline values: CDR1 MDHEN, CDR2 SYDVKM. The DNA of the CDR3 is TGTGCCAGCAGTCTCCGACCCATCTATGGCTACACCTTC. It yields the protein CASSLRPIYGYTF.

The sample holds many counts of this clonotype. The V call is TRBV30, the J call TRBJ1-1, with D tentatively TRBD1 (5 bases). The CDR3 runs to 17 residues. Trimming shortened V by 0 bases and J by 3 bases, and 20 bases separated the two germline ends. Per the germline V gene, CDR1 is GTSNPN and CDR2 is SVGIG (reference sequence). The CDR3 protein is CAWSVGAPGGWDTEAFF. The CDR3 DNA reads TGTGCCTGGAGTGTAGGGGCCCCCGGCGGGTGGGACACTGAAGCTTTCTTT.